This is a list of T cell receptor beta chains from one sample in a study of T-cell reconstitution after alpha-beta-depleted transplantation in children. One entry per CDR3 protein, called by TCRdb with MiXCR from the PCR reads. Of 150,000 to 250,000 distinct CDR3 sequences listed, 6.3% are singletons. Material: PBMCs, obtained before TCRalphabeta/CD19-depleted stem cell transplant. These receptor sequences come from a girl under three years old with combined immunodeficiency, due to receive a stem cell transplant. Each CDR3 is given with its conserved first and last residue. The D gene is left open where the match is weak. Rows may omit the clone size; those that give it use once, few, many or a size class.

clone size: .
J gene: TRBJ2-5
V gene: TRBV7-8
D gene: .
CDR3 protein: CASKSVNSQETQYF
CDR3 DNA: TGTGCCAGCAAGTCTGTTAACAGCCAAGAGACCCAGTACTTC

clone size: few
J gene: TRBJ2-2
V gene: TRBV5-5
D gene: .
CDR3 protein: CASSPSGVTNTGELFF
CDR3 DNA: TGTGCCAGCAGCCCGTCAGGGGTCACGAACACCGGGGAGCTGTTTTTT

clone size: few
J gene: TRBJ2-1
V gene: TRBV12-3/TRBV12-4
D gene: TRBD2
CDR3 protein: CASSQEGLAGGNEQFF
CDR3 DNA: TGTGCCAGCAGTCAGGAGGGACTAGCGGGGGGGAATGAGCAGTTCTTC

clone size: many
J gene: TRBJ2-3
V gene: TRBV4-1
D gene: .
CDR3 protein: CASSQGLAVLQGTQYF
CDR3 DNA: TGCGCCAGCAGCCAAGGCCTAGCGGTCCTACAGGGTACGCAGTATTTT

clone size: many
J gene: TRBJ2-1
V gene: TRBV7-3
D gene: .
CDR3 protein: CASSPGIGGLGNEQFF
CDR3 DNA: TGTGCCAGCAGCCCCGGCATTGGGGGGCTGGGGAATGAGCAGTTCTTC

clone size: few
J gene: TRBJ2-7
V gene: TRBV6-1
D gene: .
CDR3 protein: CASRGQTLYEQYF
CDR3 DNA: TGTGCCAGCAGAGGACAGACCCTTTACGAGCAGTACTTC

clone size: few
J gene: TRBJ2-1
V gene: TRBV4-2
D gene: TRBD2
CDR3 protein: CASSQVGGGARNEQFF
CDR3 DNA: TGTGCCAGCAGCCAAGTGGGCGGGGGGGCCCGGAATGAGCAGTTCTTC

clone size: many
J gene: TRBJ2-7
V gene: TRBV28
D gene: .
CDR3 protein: CASSRRTPTYEQYF
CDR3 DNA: TGTGCCAGCAGCCGTAGGACGCCCACCTACGAGCAGTACTTC

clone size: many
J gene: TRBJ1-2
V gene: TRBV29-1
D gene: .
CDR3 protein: CSVFQDIYGYTF
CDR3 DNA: TGCAGCGTTTTCCAGGATATCTATGGCTACACCTTC

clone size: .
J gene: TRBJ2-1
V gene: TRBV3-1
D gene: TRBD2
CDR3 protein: CASCPIGLAGGPRGNEQFF
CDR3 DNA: TGTGCCAGCTGCCCCATTGGGCTAGCGGGAGGGCCGCGAGGCAATGAGCAGTTCTTC

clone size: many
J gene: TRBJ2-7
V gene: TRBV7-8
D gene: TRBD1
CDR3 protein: CASSLEDRDIEQYF
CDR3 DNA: TGTGCCAGCAGCTTGGAGGACAGGGATATCGAGCAGTACTTC

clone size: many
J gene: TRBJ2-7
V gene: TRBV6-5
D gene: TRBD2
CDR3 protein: CASSYSASGRREQYF
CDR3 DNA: TGTGCCAGCAGTTACTCTGCTAGCGGGAGGAGGGAGCAGTACTTC

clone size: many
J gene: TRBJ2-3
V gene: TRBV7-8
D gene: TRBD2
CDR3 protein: CASRKLAGGPVDTQYF
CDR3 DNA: TGTGCCAGCAGAAAACTAGCGGGAGGGCCTGTAGATACGCAGTATTTT

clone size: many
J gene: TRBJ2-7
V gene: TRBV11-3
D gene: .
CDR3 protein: CASSSHIYEQYF
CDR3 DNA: TGTGCCAGCAGCTCTCACATCTACGAGCAGTACTTC

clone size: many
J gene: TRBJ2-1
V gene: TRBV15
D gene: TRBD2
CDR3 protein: CATSRGLGLADEQFF
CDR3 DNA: TGTGCCACCAGCAGAGGCCTCGGACTAGCGGATGAGCAGTTCTTC

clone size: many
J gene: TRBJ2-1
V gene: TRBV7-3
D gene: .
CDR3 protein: CASSLIPGTYNEQFF
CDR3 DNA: TGTGCCAGCAGCTTAATTCCAGGGACCTACAATGAGCAGTTCTTC

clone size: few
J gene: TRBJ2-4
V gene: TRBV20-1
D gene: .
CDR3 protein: CSATGPNDIQYF
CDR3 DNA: TGCAGTGCTACGGGGCCTAACGACATTCAGTACTTC

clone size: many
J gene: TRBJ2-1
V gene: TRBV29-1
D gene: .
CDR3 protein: CSVAQDNEQFF
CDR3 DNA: TGCAGCGTTGCACAGGACAATGAGCAGTTCTTC

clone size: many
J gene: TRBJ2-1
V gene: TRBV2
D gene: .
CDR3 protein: CASGTETYNEQFF
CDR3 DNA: TGTGCCAGCGGGACCGAGACCTACAATGAGCAGTTCTTC

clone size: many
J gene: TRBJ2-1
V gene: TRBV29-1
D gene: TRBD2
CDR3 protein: CSHQSGSMDEQFF
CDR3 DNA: TGCAGTCATCAGAGCGGGAGCATGGATGAGCAGTTCTTC

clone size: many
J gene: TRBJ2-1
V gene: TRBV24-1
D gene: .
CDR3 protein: CATSHRSSSYNEQFF
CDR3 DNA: TGTGCCACCAGCCACAGGTCTAGCTCCTACAATGAGCAGTTCTTC

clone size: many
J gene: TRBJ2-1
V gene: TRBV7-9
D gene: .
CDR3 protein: CASSLGSGGPNEQFF
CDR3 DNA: TGTGCCAGCAGCTTAGGTTCCGGGGGGCCAAATGAGCAGTTCTTC

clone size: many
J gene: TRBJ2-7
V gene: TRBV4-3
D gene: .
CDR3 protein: CASSQVEGAGYEQYF
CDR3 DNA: TGCGCCAGCAGCCAAGTTGAGGGCGCGGGCTACGAGCAGTACTTC

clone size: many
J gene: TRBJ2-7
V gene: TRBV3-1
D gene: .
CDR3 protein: CASSQDPQGYEQYF
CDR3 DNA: TGTGCCAGCAGCCAAGATCCTCAGGGTTACGAGCAGTACTTC

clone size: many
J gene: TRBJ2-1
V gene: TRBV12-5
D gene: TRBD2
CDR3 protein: CASGFTIAGGKVSNEQFF
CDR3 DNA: TGTGCTAGTGGTTTCACCATAGCGGGAGGGAAAGTGAGCAATGAGCAGTTCTTC

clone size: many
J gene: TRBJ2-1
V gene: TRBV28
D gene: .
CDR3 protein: CASSLLYNEQFF
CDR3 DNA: TGTGCCAGCAGTCTCCTATACAATGAGCAGTTCTTC

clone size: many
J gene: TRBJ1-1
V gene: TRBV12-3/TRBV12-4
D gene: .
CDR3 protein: CASSIQRGHTEAFF
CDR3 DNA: TGTGCCAGCAGTATACAGAGAGGGCACACTGAAGCTTTCTTT

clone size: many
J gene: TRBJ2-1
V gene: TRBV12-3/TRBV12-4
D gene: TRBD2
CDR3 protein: CASSLSGRASNEQFF
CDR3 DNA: TGTGCCAGCAGTCTTAGCGGGAGGGCCTCGAATGAGCAGTTCTTC

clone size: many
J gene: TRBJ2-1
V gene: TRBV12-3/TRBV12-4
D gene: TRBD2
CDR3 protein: CASSFHGYSGTSGISYNEQFF
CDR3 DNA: TGTGCCAGCAGTTTCCACGGCTATTCCGGGACTAGCGGGATTTCCTACAATGAGCAGTTCTTC

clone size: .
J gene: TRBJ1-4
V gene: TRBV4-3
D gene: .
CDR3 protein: CASSQATLSSGYNEKLFF
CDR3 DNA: TGCGCCAGCAGCCAAGCAACCTTATCGAGCGGGTATAATGAAAAACTGTTTTTT

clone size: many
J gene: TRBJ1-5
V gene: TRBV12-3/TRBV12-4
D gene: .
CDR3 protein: CASSLSDLQPQHF
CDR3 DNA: TGTGCCAGCAGTTTGTCCGACCTTCAGCCCCAGCATTTT

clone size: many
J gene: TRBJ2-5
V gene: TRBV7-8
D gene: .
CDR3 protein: CASSYKTPQETQYF
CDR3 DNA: TGTGCCAGCAGCTACAAAACTCCACAAGAGACCCAGTACTTC

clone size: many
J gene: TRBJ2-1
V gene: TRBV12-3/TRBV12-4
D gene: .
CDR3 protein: CASSSLARSEQFF
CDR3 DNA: TGTGCCAGCAGTTCTCTAGCGAGGAGTGAGCAGTTCTTC

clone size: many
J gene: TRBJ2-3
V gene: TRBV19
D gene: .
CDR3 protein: CASSSLGSGTDTQYF
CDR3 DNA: TGTGCCAGTAGTTCCCTTGGGTCGGGCACAGATACGCAGTATTTT

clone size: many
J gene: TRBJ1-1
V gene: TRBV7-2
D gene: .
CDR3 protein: CASSPRQNTEAFF
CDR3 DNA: TGTGCCAGCAGCCCTAGACAAAACACTGAAGCTTTCTTT

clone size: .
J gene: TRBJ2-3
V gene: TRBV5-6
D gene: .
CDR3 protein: CASSWEGTFTDTQYF
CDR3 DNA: TGTGCCAGCAGCTGGGAGGGGACATTCACAGATACGCAGTATTTT

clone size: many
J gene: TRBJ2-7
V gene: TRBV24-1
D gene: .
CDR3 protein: CATSPGQLPRGSYEQYF
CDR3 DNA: TGTGCCACCAGTCCAGGACAGCTACCTCGCGGCTCCTACGAGCAGTACTTC

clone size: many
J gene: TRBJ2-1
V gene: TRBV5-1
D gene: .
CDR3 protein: CASRSSWAPGNEQFF
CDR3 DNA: TGCGCCAGCAGATCCAGTTGGGCCCCGGGGAATGAGCAGTTCTTC

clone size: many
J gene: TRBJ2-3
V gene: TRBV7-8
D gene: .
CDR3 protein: CASSPNADTQYF
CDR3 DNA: TGTGCCAGCAGCCCGAATGCAGATACGCAGTATTTT

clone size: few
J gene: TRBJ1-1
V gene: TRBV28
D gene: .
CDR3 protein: CASSFEGGDEAFF
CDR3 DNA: TGTGCCAGCAGTTTCGAAGGGGGTGATGAAGCTTTCTTT

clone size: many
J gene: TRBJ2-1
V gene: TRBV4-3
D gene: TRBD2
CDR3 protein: CASSQAPGTISYNEQFF
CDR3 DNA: TGCGCCAGCAGCCAAGCCCCCGGGACTATATCCTACAATGAGCAGTTCTTC

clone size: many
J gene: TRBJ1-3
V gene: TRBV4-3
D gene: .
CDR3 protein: CASSQVVSGNTIYF
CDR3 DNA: TGCGCCAGCAGCCAAGTCGTCTCTGGAAACACCATATATTTT

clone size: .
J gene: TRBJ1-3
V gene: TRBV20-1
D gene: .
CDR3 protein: CSARVVSGNTIYF
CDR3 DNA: TGCAGTGCTAGAGTAGTGTCCGGAAACACCATATATTTT

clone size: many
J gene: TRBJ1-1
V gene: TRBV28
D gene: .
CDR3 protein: CASSLRQGGSTEAFF
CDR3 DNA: TGTGCCAGCAGCCTGAGACAAGGGGGGAGCACTGAAGCTTTCTTT

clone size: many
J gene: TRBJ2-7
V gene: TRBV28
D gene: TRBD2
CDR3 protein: CASSFGTVPGTSVWYEQYF
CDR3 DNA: TGTGCCAGCAGTTTCGGGACAGTCCCCGGGACTAGCGTGTGGTACGAGCAGTACTTC

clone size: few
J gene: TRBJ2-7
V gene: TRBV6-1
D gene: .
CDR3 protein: CASSTTPGVRGSYEQYF
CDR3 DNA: TGTGCCAGCAGCACCACCCCGGGGGTTAGGGGTTCCTACGAGCAGTACTTC

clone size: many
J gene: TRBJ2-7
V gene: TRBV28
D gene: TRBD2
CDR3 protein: CASSSFGTTDLYYEQYF
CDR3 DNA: TGTGCCAGCAGCTCTTTCGGGACTACCGATCTCTACTACGAGCAGTACTTC

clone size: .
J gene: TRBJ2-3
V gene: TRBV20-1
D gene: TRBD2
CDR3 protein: CSAVSGGGHTDTQYF
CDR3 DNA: TGCAGTGCTGTCAGCGGGGGGGGGCACACAGATACGCAGTATTTT

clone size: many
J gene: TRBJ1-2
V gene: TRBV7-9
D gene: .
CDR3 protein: CASSPQRGAKTGRGYTF
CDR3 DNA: TGTGCCAGCAGCCCCCAAAGGGGCGCCAAAACAGGGAGAGGCTACACCTTC

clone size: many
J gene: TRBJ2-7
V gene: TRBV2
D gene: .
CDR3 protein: CASTQAYEQYF
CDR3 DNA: TGTGCCAGCACTCAAGCCTACGAGCAGTACTTC

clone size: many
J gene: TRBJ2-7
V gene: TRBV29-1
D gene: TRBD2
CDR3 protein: CSVERTSGGNEQYF
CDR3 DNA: TGCAGCGTCGAACGGACTAGCGGGGGGAACGAGCAGTACTTC

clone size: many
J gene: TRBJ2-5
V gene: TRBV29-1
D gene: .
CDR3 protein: CSVEGGLFQETQYF
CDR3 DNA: TGCAGCGTTGAAGGTGGACTCTTCCAAGAGACCCAGTACTTC

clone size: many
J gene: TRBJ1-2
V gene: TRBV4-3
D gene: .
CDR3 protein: CASSQDRQERFYGYTF
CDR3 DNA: TGCGCCAGCAGCCAAGATAGGCAGGAACGATTCTATGGCTACACCTTC

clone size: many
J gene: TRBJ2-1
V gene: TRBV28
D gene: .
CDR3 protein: CASGLRYNEQFF
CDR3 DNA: TGTGCCAGCGGGCTCCGATACAATGAGCAGTTCTTC

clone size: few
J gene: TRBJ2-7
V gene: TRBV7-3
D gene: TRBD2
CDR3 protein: CASSLGGSGSEQYF
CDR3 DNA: TGTGCCAGCAGCCTCGGGGGTAGCGGGAGCGAGCAGTACTTC

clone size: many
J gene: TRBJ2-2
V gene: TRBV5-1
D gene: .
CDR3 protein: CASSLGFPGELFF
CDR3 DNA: TGCGCCAGCAGCTTGGGATTTCCCGGGGAGCTGTTTTTT

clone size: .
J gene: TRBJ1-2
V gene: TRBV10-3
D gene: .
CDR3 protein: CAISEPPPVGDNYGYTF
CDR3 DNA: TGTGCCATCAGTGAACCTCCTCCCGTGGGGGATAACTATGGCTACACCTTC

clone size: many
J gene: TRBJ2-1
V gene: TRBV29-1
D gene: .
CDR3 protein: CSVEDLPDEQFF
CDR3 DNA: TGCAGCGTTGAAGATTTACCCGATGAGCAGTTCTTC

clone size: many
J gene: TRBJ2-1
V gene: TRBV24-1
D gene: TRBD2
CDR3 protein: CATSGTSDVEQFF
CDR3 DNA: TGTGCCACCAGTGGGACTAGCGACGTTGAGCAGTTCTTC